This note documents a single T cell receptor (beta chain) sequence. The V and J ends lost 6 bases and 7 bases, in that order; junction bases with no gene match: 11. The CDR3 covers 15 residues. CDR1 and CDR2 (germline): KGHSH, LQKENI. This record comes from a study of blood T cell repertoires in COVID-19. The assay was immunoSEQ multiplex PCR, and TCRdb's table has in-frame clones only and misses some. Among over 150,000 clones listed, roughly 81% were seen once. The chain uses TRBV18 and TRBJ1-2, with 10 bases matching TRBD1. Sample: peripheral blood. The clonotype comes from an older woman with COVID-19, enrolled during active disease. The DNA for the CDR3 is TGTGCCAGCTCCCAAGACAGGGGGCTACGTTCTGGCTACACCTTC. This codes for CASSQDRGLRSGYTF.